These 29 T cell receptor beta chains were all obtained from the same sample, sequenced in a study of control samples from healthy donors and cancer patients. Profiled with immunoSEQ multiplex PCR; TCRdb holds only in-frame clones, not every one. The table records some 150,000 clones, around 92% of them present only once. Sequencing was done on a sample of blood. Receptors were obtained from a man aged 25-45 years in good health.

The chain couples TRBV6-5 to TRBJ1-2, with 10 bases identical to TRBD1. CDR3 length: 13 amino acids. The germline V gene encodes CDR1 MNHEY and CDR2 SVGAGI. Trimming removed 6 bases from V and 4 bases from J; junction bases left unmatched: 2. The CDR3 is CASRGQGSYGYTF. The CDR3, as DNA: TGTGCCAGCAGGGGACAGGGGAGCTATGGCTACACCTTC.

This clone was detected a few times. The chain employs TRBV19 and TRBJ2-3; D unclear. The CDR3 totals 12 residues. V gave up 6 bases and J gave up 0 bases, with 4 bases separating them. From germline, CDR1 is LNHDA and CDR2 SQIVND (reference sequence). This CDR3 is CASRTSTDTQYF. CDR3 sequence (DNA): TGTGCCAGTAGAACTAGCACAGATACGCAGTATTTT. Together with reference TRBV19 and TRBJ2-3, the CDR3 gives the full variable domain: DGGITQSPKYLFRKEGQNVTLSCEQNLNHDAMYWYRQDPGQGLRLIYYSQIVNDFQKGDIAEGYSVSREKKESFPLTVTSAQKNPTAFYLCASRTSTDTQYFGPGTRLTVL.

This clone has just one count. The rearrangement links TRBV11-3 to TRBJ2-3; D perhaps matches TRBD1 (6 bases). V shed 1 base and J shed 10 bases, with 12 bases lying between them. The CDR3 is 13 amino acids. The germline V gene has CDR1 SGHNT and CDR2 YENEEA. The CDR3 bases are TGTGCCAGCAGCTTAGGGGCCAGGGGTCCGCAGTATTTT. It codes for CASSLGARGPQYF.

This clone came up a few times. In nucleotides, the CDR3 is TGTGCCAGCAGTTTAGAGGCAGGGCTTCAGCCCCAGCATTTT. Amino acids: CASSLEAGLQPQHF. The V call is TRBV27, the J call TRBJ1-5, with D perhaps TRBD1 (5 bases). CDR3 length equals 14 residues. Germline CDR1 MNHEY, CDR2 SMNVEV (reference sequence). V lost 2 bases and J lost 6, with 11 bases in between.

This clone came up a few times. The chain uses TRBV5-4 and TRBJ1-2, with 8 bases fitting TRBD1. Germline CDR1 reads SGHNT; CDR2 reads YYREEE (reference sequence). This CDR3 contains 15 residues. Germline trimming cut 4 bases from V and 4 bases from J; bases unmatched to any gene: 9. CDR3 DNA: TGTGCCAGCAGCCCCCCCGGACAGGGCCTCTATGGCTACACCTTC. It is translated as CASSPPGQGLYGYTF. Full variable domain (missing parts from reference TRBV5-4 and TRBJ1-2): ETGVTQSPTHLIKTRGQQVTLRCSSQSGHNTVSWYQQALGQGPQFIFQYYREEENGRGNFPPRFSGLQFPNYSSELNVNALELDDSALYLCASSPPGQGLYGYTFGSGTRLTVV.

This rearrangement joins TRBV6-5 to TRBJ1-2, with D possibly matching TRBD1 (5 bases). V lost 5 bases, J lost 6 bases, and 10 bases lay in between. This CDR3 is 12 amino acids long. Per germline, CDR1 MNHEY and CDR2 SVGAGI. The CDR3 spells CASSPRGDGYTF. CDR3 bases: TGTGCCAGCAGTCCCAGAGGGGATGGCTACACCTTC.

The CDR3 sequence: CASSLRGGGQYEQYF. DNA of the CDR3: TGTGCCAGCAGCTTGAGAGGGGGCGGGCAATACGAGCAGTACTTC. This chain uses TRBV5-4 with TRBJ2-7; the match to TRBD1 covers 7 bases. This CDR3 is 15 amino acids long. Trimming cost V 1 base and J 4 bases; bases outside gene matches: 8. Germline lookup yields CDR1 SGHNT and CDR2 YYREEE (reference sequence).

This chain uses TRBV7-9 with TRBJ1-1, with D unresolved. The CDR3 totals 15 residues. Germline CDR1 SEHNR, CDR2 FQNEAQ (reference sequence). The germline V and J ends were trimmed by 5 bases and 4 bases, with 17 bases remaining between them. CDR3 nucleotides: TGTGCCAGCAGCCCTGACGGACTGGGAACCACTGAAGCTTTCTTT. The encoded protein is CASSPDGLGTTEAFF.

In DNA, the CDR3 is TGTGCCAGCAGTTACATCGGGGGGAGGTTTGAAGCTTTCTTT. Translation: CASSYIGGRFEAFF. This rearrangement joins TRBV6-5 to TRBJ1-1; the D gene is possibly TRBD1 (5 bases). The CDR3 has 14 residues. Per germline, CDR1 MNHEY and CDR2 SVGAGI. V lost 2 bases and J 7 bases, leaving 14 bases between the germline ends.

On this clone: Other nucleotide sequences in the sample specify the same CDR3. The rearrangement links TRBV7-3 to TRBJ2-3; D is undetermined. V was shortened by 5 bases and J by 2 bases, with 5 bases between the two germline ends. Germline CDR1 SGHTA, CDR2 FQGTGA. The length of the CDR3 is 12 residues. In DNA, the CDR3 is TGTGCCAGCAGCCATATCACAGATACGCAGTATTTT. Translated: CASSHITDTQYF.

V is TRBV14 and J is TRBJ1-2; 9 nucleotides line up with TRBD1. V lost 2 bases, J lost 8 bases, and 3 bases stayed unmatched. The CDR3 sequence is 13 residues long. Per the germline V gene, CDR1 is SGHDN and CDR2 is FVKESK. This chain's CDR3 is CASSQPDRGGYTF. CDR3 sequence (DNA): TGTGCCAGCAGCCAACCGGACAGGGGAGGCTACACCTTC.

The V call is TRBV9, the J call TRBJ1-1; 12 bases agree with TRBD1. This CDR3 has 15 amino acids. Germline V gives CDR1 SGDLS, CDR2 YYNGEE. V shed 3 bases, J shed 4 bases, and the junction held 4 bases outside the gene matches. The CDR3 region has the DNA TGTGCCAGCAGCGGGGGACAGGGGGCGCGCACTGAAGCTTTCTTT. Encoded protein: CASSGGQGARTEAFF.

V gene TRBV6-5 combines with J gene TRBJ1-3; D is possibly TRBD1 (6 bases). The V and J ends lost 2 bases and 1 base respectively, with 9 bases between them. This CDR3 has 15 amino acids. Germline values: CDR1 MNHEY, CDR2 SVGAGI. The CDR3 DNA reads TGTGCCAGCAGTTACGGACAGCAGTCTGGAAACACCATATATTTT. Translated: CASSYGQQSGNTIYF.

The chain recombines TRBV7-9 with TRBJ2-7, with 7 bases matching TRBD1. The junction had 3 bases not matched to a gene; V was cut back by 5 bases and J by 5 bases. Germline CDR1 and CDR2: SEHNR and FQNEAQ (reference sequence). This CDR3 region has 12 residues. The CDR3 loop is CASSSTGDEQYF. CDR3 DNA sequence: TGTGCCAGCAGCAGCACAGGGGACGAGCAGTACTTC. Combining the CDR3 with reference TRBV7-9 and TRBJ2-7 gives the whole variable domain DTGVSQNPRHKITKRGQNVTFRCDPISEHNRLYWYRQTLGQGPEFLTYFQNEAQLEKSRLLSDRFSAERPKGSFSTLEIQRTEQGDSAMYLCASSSTGDEQYFGPGTRLTVT.

V usage is TRBV5-4 and J usage is TRBJ1-4; D gene uncertain. Germline V gives CDR1 SGHNT, CDR2 YYREEE (reference sequence). Between the trimmed V and J ends, which lost 2 bases and 5 bases, there was a span of 7 bases. The CDR3 covers 13 residues. The CDR3 sequence: CASSLWENEKLFF. The CDR3 region has the DNA TGTGCCAGCAGCTTATGGGAAAATGAAAAACTGTTTTTT.

CDR3 in amino acids: CASSYQGNTGELFF. CDR3 DNA sequence: TGTGCCAGCAGTTACCAGGGGAACACCGGGGAGCTGTTTTTT. J is TRBJ2-2 and V is TRBV27; maybe TRBD1 (5 bases). Germline V gene sequence: CDR1 MNHEY, CDR2 SMNVEV (reference sequence). The CDR3 runs 14 residues. The V end lost 4 bases, the J end lost 1 base, and 7 bases lay between the germline ends.

This chain links TRBV2 with TRBJ1-6, with 7 positions matching TRBD1. Germline trimming cut 8 bases from V and 7 bases from J; bases unmatched to any gene: 8. The germline CDR1 and CDR2 sequences are SNHLY and FYNNEI. This CDR3 spans 14 amino acids. CDR3 residues: CASGAGTANSPLHF. Written as DNA, the CDR3 is TGTGCCAGCGGGGCGGGGACAGCCAATTCACCCCTCCACTTT. Based on the CDR3 plus reference TRBV2 and TRBJ1-6, the full variable domain is EPEVTQTPSHQVTQMGQEVILRCVPISNHLYFYWYRQILGQKVEFLVSFYNNEISEKSEIFDDQFSVERPDGSNFTLKIRSTKLEDSAMYFCASGAGTANSPLHFGNGTRLTVT.

The V gene is TRBV20-1, the J gene TRBJ2-7; no clear D gene. CDR3 length: 11 residues. CDR1 and CDR2 from the germline V gene are DFQATT and SNEGSKA (reference sequence). Trimming took off 2 bases at V and 6 bases at J, with 8 bases between the two ends. In DNA form, the CDR3 reads TGCAGTGCTAGACATGGAGTCGAGCAGTACTTC. This codes for CSARHGVEQYF.

This clone has only a few counts. The rearrangement links TRBV6-5 to TRBJ1-2; D not resolved. With 3 bases removed from V and 7 bases from J, the gap between germline ends came to 15 bases. The V gene's germline CDR1 is MNHEY and CDR2 SVGAGI. This CDR3 is 14 amino acids long. This CDR3 reads CASSYTGPDGGYTF. The CDR3 nucleotides read TGTGCCAGCAGTTATACCGGCCCGGACGGTGGCTACACCTTC.

This chain joins TRBV2 and TRBJ1-3; perhaps TRBD1 as D (6 bases). Germline V gene data show CDR1 as SNHLY and CDR2 as FYNNEI. V was trimmed by 2 bases and J by 0 bases, leaving 11 bases between them. The CDR3 is made up of 16 amino acids. The CDR3 protein is CASSELGASSGNTIYF. Here the CDR3 DNA reads TGTGCCAGCAGTGAACTGGGGGCCAGCTCTGGAAACACCATATATTTT.

This chain links TRBV6-6 with TRBJ2-4, with no clear D. Germline CDR1 MNHNY, CDR2 SVGAGI (reference sequence). This CDR3 contains 16 residues. The V gene lost 2 bases and the J gene lost 0 bases, with 11 bases spanning the gap. CDR3 protein: CASSYVGLVAKNIQYF. The CDR3 nucleotides are TGTGCCAGCAGTTACGTAGGGTTAGTAGCCAAAAACATTCAGTACTTC.

The rearrangement uses TRBV6-1 and TRBJ2-7; D not resolved. V was cut by 2 bases and J by 2 bases, with 7 bases left in between. Per germline, CDR1 MNHNS and CDR2 SASEGT. CDR3 length: 13 residues. CDR3 amino acids: CASSEYDAYEQYF. CDR3 sequence (DNA): TGTGCCAGCAGTGAATACGACGCCTACGAGCAGTACTTC.

The chain combines TRBV5-1 with TRBJ1-1; 7 nucleotides match TRBD1. From germline, CDR1 is SGHRS and CDR2 YFSETQ. CDR3 size: 12 residues. Trimming cost V 0 bases and J 11 bases; bases outside gene matches: 4. The CDR3 here is CASSLATGDAFF. DNA for the CDR3: TGCGCCAGCAGCTTGGCAACAGGGGACGCTTTCTTT.

V gene TRBV6-1 combines with J gene TRBJ1-1, with TRBD1 matching over 9 bases. J gave up 0 bases and V 4 bases, and 6 bases lay outside the gene matches. Germline CDR1 reads MNHNS; CDR2 reads SASEGT. The CDR3 is 16 amino acids. The CDR3 here is CASSASRDRVNTEAFF. In DNA form, the CDR3 reads TGTGCCAGCAGTGCGAGCCGGGACAGGGTGAACACTGAAGCTTTCTTT.

The chain uses TRBV7-6 and TRBJ2-1; perhaps TRBD2 as D (6 bases). V lost 1 base, J lost 3 bases, and 13 bases lay in between. Germline CDR1 SGHVS, CDR2 FNYEAQ. This CDR3 is 16 amino acids long. CDR3 sequence: CASSLGDSGLYNEQFF. The CDR3 coding sequence is TGTGCCAGCAGCTTAGGGGACTCGGGACTCTACAATGAGCAGTTCTTC. Filled out from reference TRBV7-6 and TRBJ2-1, the complete variable domain reads GAGVSQSPRYKVTKRGQDVALRCDPISGHVSLYWYRQALGQGPEFLTYFNYEAQQDKSGLPNDRFSAERPEGSISTLTIQRTEQRDSAMYRCASSLGDSGLYNEQFFGPGTRLTVL.

This chain links TRBV5-6 with TRBJ2-7; 9 bases fit TRBD1. The CDR3 runs to 14 residues. Germline V lookup: CDR1 SGHDT, CDR2 YYEEEE. Losses at the gene ends were 4 bases for V and 4 bases for J; bases not matched to a gene: 6. Here the CDR3 reads CASSAGTGKYEQYF. CDR3 coding DNA: TGTGCCAGCAGCGCCGGGACAGGGAAGTACGAGCAGTACTTC. The entire variable domain, with the rest obtained from reference TRBV5-6 and TRBJ2-7, is as follows: DAGVTQSPTHLIKTRGQQVTLRCSPKSGHDTVSWYQQALGQGPQFIFQYYEEEERQRGNFPDRFSGHQFPNYSSELNVNALLLGDSALYLCASSAGTGKYEQYFGPGTRLTVT.

The rearrangement joins TRBV5-1 to TRBJ2-3; 8 bases line up with TRBD1. The CDR3 runs to 17 residues. J gave up 0 bases and V 4 bases, and 10 bases lay outside the gene matches. Germline V lookup: CDR1 SGHRS, CDR2 YFSETQ. The CDR3 coding sequence is TGCGCCAGCAGCCTAGCCCGGGACAGGCTAAGCACAGATACGCAGTATTTT. It codes for CASSLARDRLSTDTQYF.

J is TRBJ1-1 and V is TRBV2; the D is unclear. CDR3 size: 14 residues. V lost 9 bases to trimming and J lost 0 bases, with 14 bases between them. The V gene's germline CDR1 is SNHLY and CDR2 FYNNEI. As DNA, the CDR3 is TGTGCCAGAGAGGCCGGGAGCATGAACACTGAAGCTTTCTTT. Translating it yields CAREAGSMNTEAFF.

This clone was seen only once. The chain combines TRBV10-1 with TRBJ1-5; a possible D gene is TRBD1 (5 bases). The CDR3 is 18 residues long. Germline CDR1 WNHNN, CDR2 SYGVQD (reference sequence). Trimming left V 5 bases short and J 1 base short, with 21 bases between. The CDR3 reads CASSPGTLKGISNQPQHF. The CDR3 DNA reads as TGCGCCAGCAGTCCCGGGACTTTAAAGGGGATAAGCAATCAGCCCCAGCATTTT.